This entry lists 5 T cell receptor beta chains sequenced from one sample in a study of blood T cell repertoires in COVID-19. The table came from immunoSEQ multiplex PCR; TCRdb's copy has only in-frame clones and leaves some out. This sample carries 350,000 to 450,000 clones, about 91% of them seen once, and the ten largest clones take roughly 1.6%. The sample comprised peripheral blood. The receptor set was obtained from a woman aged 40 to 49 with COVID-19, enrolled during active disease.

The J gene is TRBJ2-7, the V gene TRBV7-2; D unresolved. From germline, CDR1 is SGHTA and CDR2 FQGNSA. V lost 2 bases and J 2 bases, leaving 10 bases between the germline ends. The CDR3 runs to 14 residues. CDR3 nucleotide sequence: TGTGCCAGCAGCTTAACCTACCAAACCTACGAGCAGTACTTC. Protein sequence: CASSLTYQTYEQYF. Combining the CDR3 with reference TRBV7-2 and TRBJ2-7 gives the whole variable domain GAGVSQSPSNKVTEKGKDVELRCDPISGHTALYWYRQSLGQGLEFLIYFQGNSAPDKSGLPSDRFSAERTGGSVSTLTIQRTQQEDSAVYLCASSLTYQTYEQYFGPGTRLTVT.

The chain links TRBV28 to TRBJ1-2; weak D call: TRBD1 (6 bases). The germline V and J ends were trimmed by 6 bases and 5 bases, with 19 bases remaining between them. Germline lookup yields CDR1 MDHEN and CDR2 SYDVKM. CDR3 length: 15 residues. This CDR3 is CASSLDFPRGYGYTF. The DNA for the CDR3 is TGTGCCAGCAGCCTGGACTTTCCCAGGGGATATGGCTACACCTTC.

The chain's CDR3 is CASILTRGQPTTDTQYF. The CDR3 nucleotides read TGTGCCAGCATTCTCACGCGTGGGCAACCTACCACAGATACGCAGTATTTT. The V call is TRBV7-9, the J call TRBJ2-3; D gene unclear. The CDR3 runs to 17 residues. With 7 bases removed from V and 2 bases from J, the gap between germline ends came to 22 bases. Looked up from germline, CDR1 is SEHNR and CDR2 is FQNEAQ (reference sequence).

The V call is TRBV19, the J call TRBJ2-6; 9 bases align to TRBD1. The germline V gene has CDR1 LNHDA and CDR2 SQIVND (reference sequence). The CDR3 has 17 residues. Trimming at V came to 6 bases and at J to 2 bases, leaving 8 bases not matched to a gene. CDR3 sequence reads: CASRPDRGRPGANVLTF. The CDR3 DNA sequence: TGTGCCAGTAGACCGGACAGGGGACGGCCTGGGGCCAACGTCCTGACTTTC. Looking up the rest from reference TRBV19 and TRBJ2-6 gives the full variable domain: DGGITQSPKYLFRKEGQNVTLSCEQNLNHDAMYWYRQDPGQGLRLIYYSQIVNDFQKGDIAEGYSVSREKKESFPLTVTSAQKNPTAFYLCASRPDRGRPGANVLTFGAGSRLTVL.

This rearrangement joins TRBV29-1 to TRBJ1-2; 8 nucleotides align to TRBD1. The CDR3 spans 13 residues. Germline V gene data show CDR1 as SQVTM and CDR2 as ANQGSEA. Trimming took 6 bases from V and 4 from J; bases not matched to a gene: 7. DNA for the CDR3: TGCAGCGTATCTGACAGGGGTAGCTATGGCTACACCTTC. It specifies CSVSDRGSYGYTF.